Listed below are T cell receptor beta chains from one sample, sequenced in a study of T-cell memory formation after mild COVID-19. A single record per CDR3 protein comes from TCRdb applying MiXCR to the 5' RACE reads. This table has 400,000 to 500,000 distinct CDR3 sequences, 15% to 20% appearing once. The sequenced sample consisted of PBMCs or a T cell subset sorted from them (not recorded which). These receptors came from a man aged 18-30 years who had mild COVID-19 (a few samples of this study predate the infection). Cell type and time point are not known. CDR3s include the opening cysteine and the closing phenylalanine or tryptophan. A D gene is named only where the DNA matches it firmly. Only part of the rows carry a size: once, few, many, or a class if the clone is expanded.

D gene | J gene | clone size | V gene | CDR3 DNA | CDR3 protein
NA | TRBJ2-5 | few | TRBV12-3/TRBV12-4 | TGTGCCAGCAGTGCCAGGGAAGAGACCCAGTACTTC | CASSAREETQYF
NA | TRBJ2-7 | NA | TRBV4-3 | TGCGCCAGCAGCCAAGATCGAGGGGACTACGAGCAGTACTTC | CASSQDRGDYEQYF
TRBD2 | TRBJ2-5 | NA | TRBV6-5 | TGTGCCAGCAGCGGACTAGCGGCGGGACAAGAGACCCAGTACTTC | CASSGLAAGQETQYF
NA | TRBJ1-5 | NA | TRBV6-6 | TGTGCCAGCAGTAACTCAGGCGGGAATCAGCCCCAGCATTTT | CASSNSGGNQPQHF
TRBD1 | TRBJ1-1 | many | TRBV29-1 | TGCAGCGCCCGCACCCCAGGGGGCCGGACTGAAGCTTTCTTT | CSARTPGGRTEAFF
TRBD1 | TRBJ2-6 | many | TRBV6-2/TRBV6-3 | TGTGCCAGCGGGACAGCTGGGGCCAACGTCCTGACTTTC | CASGTAGANVLTF
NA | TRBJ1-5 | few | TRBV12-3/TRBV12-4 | TGTGCCAGCAGTTTAGGCTCGGCGGGATCGCCCCAGCATTTT | CASSLGSAGSPQHF
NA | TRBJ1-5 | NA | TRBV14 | TGTGCCAGCAGCGCTGCGATAGGTCAGCCCAAGCATTTT | CASSAAIGQPKHF
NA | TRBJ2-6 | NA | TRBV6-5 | TGTGCCAGCAGCCCCGGGACACCAACCCTCTCTGGGGCCAACGTCCTGACTTTC | CASSPGTPTLSGANVLTF
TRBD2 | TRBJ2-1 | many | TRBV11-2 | TGTGCCAGCAGCCCAAACCCTAGCGGGGGGTCCTACAATGAGCAGTTCTTC | CASSPNPSGGSYNEQFF
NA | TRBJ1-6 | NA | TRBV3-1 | TGTGCCAGCAGCCGTAACAGGGTTGGGGTTTCACCCCTCCACTTT | CASSRNRVGVSPLHF
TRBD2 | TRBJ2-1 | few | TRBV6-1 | TGTGCCAGCACCGGGACTAGCGGGGCCAACAATGAGCAGTTCTTC | CASTGTSGANNEQFF
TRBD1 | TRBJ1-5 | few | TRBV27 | TGTGCCAGCAGAAGTTCGGGGACAGAAGAAAATCAGCCCCAGCATTTT | CASRSSGTEENQPQHF
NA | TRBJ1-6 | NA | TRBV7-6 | TGTGCCAGCAGCCCATCGGTGACAGCCGGCTGGAGATCACCCCTCCACTTT | CASSPSVTAGWRSPLHF
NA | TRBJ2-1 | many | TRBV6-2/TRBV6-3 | TGTGCCAGCAGTTACTCTGCGGGCCCCCTGGTCAATGAGCAGTTCTTC | CASSYSAGPLVNEQFF
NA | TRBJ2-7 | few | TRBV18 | TGTGCCAGCTCACCTCGGGCATACGAGCAGTACTTC | CASSPRAYEQYF